One sample yielded the 5 T cell receptor beta chains listed below, sequenced in a study of graft-versus-host responses after intestinal transplantation. Which antigens these TCRs recognize remains unknown. Produced via immunoSEQ multiplex PCR; TCRdb's table is partial and in-frame only. The repertoire consists of some 87,000 clones, with 80% to 95% occurring once and the leading ten covering 1.1%. This material consisted of unstimulated CD8+ T cells sorted from spleen or lymph node cells, taken before transplant. Receptor source: a human donor who was the organ donor for an intestinal transplant.

V usage is TRBV5-1 and J usage is TRBJ2-2; no firm D call. With 4 bases removed from V and 7 bases from J, the gap between germline ends came to 11 bases. Germline V gene sequence: CDR1 SGHRS, CDR2 YFSETQ. The length of the CDR3 is 13 residues. The DNA of the CDR3 is TGCGCCAGCAGCGGAGTTTCTGGCGGGGAGCTGTTTTTT. Its protein product is CASSGVSGGELFF.

This clone has only one observation. The chain carries TRBV7-8 and TRBJ2-3; the match to TRBD2 covers 7 bases. CDR3 length: 16 residues. Losses at the gene ends were 1 base for V and 2 bases for J; bases not matched to a gene: 6. The germline V gene has CDR1 SGHVS and CDR2 FQNEAQ. The CDR3 nucleotides are TGTGCCAGCAGCTTAGGTCTTAGCGGGCCCACAGATACGCAGTATTTT. Translation: CASSLGLSGPTDTQYF.

The V gene is TRBV27, the J gene TRBJ2-1, with D perhaps TRBD1 (5 bases). Germline V gene lookup returns CDR1 MNHEY and CDR2 SMNVEV (reference sequence). Deletions cut 2 bases from V and 5 bases from J, with 10 bases between. CDR3 length: 14 residues. The CDR3 region is CASSLRGNNNEQFF. Here the CDR3 DNA reads TGTGCCAGCAGTTTAAGGGGAAATAACAATGAGCAGTTCTTC.

The chain has TRBV13 and TRBJ2-3, with 9 nucleotides matching TRBD1. Unmatched junction bases numbered 6, after V lost 4 bases and J lost 7 bases. The CDR3 has 14 amino acids. Germline V gives CDR1 PRHDT, CDR2 FYEKMQ (reference sequence). As DNA, the CDR3 is TGTGCCAGCAGCTACCGGGACAGGGATTATACGCAGTATTTT. Encoded protein: CASSYRDRDYTQYF.

The chain carries TRBV4-1 and TRBJ2-3; 12 bases are shared with TRBD2. The CDR3 has 16 residues. Germline lookup yields CDR1 MGHRA and CDR2 YSYEKL. V dropped 2 bases and J dropped 1; count of bases not matched to a gene: 1. CDR3 coding DNA: TGCGCCAGCAGCCAACGACTAGCGGGAGGCACAGATACGCAGTATTTT. Encoded protein: CASSQRLAGGTDTQYF.